The rows below give T cell receptor beta chains drawn from one sample of a study of control samples from healthy donors and cancer patients. The table came from immunoSEQ multiplex PCR; TCRdb's copy has only in-frame clones and leaves some out. The table lists 100,000 to 120,000 clones, about four fifths of them singletons, with under 15% in the top ten. Specimen: blood. The receptor set was obtained from a woman aged 50 to 60 in good health. The CDR3 runs from the conserved cysteine through the conserved F or W. A D gene is named only where the DNA matches it firmly. Expanded clones are given a class, and other clones once, few, many or no size at all.

cdr3_length d_call j_call v_call clone_size cdr3_aa cdr3_nt
13 NA TRBJ2-2 TRBV7-2 NA CASRFLNTGELFF TGTGCCAGCAGGTTCCTTAATACCGGGGAGCTGTTTTTT
15 NA TRBJ2-2 TRBV2 NA CASSVDRTNTGELFF TGTGCCAGCAGTGTTGACAGGACGAACACCGGGGAGCTGTTTTTT
13 TRBD1 TRBJ2-7 TRBV12-3/TRBV12-4 NA CASSPGQVYEQYF TGTGCCAGCAGTCCCGGACAGGTCTACGAGCAGTACTTC
15 NA TRBJ1-6 TRBV3-1/TRBV3-2 NA CASTQQASYNSPLHF TGTGCCAGCACCCAACAGGCATCCTATAATTCACCCCTCCACTTT
13 NA TRBJ2-1 TRBV5-4 few CASTRGLFDEQFF TGTGCCAGCACCCGAGGACTATTTGATGAGCAGTTCTTC
15 NA TRBJ2-7 TRBV5-6 once CASSLEFGRTYEQYF TGTGCCAGCAGCTTGGAATTCGGCAGGACCTACGAGCAGTACTTC
15 NA TRBJ1-3 TRBV5-1 NA CASSLVVGSGNTIYF TGCGCCAGCAGCTTGGTTGTGGGCTCTGGAAACACCATATATTTT
15 TRBD2 TRBJ2-1 TRBV7-9 NA CASSGTSGSYNEQFF TGTGCCAGCAGCGGGACTAGCGGATCCTACAATGAGCAGTTCTTC
14 NA TRBJ1-6 TRBV6-5 NA CASSYWNRDSPLHF TGTGCCAGCAGTTACTGGAACAGGGATTCACCCCTCCACTTT
15 NA TRBJ1-4 TRBV6-6 NA CASSLMGGGGEKLFF TGTGCCAGCAGTCTTATGGGGGGCGGTGGTGAAAAACTGTTTTTT
14 NA TRBJ1-6 TRBV7-2 NA CASSLEGTGSPLHF TGTGCCAGCAGCTTAGAGGGCACGGGTTCACCCCTCCACTTT
16 NA TRBJ2-2 TRBV3-1/TRBV3-2 NA CASSQRGSFNTGELFF TGTGCCAGCAGCCAACGGGGGAGTTTTAACACCGGGGAGCTGTTTTTT
14 NA TRBJ1-2 TRBV29-1 NA CSVELADYGGGYTF TGCAGCGTTGAATTGGCGGACTATGGCGGGGGCTACACCTTC
15 TRBD1 TRBJ2-3 TRBV13 NA CASSERTGEPDTQYF TGTGCCAGCAGCGAACGGACAGGGGAGCCAGATACGCAGTATTTT
13 NA TRBJ2-6 TRBV7-9 NA CASSSSGANVLTF TGTGCCAGCAGCTCGTCTGGGGCCAACGTCCTGACTTTC
15 TRBD1 TRBJ1-6 TRBV6-2/TRBV6-3 NA CASSWTGTANSPLHF TGTGCCAGCAGCTGGACAGGGACCGCCAATTCACCCCTCCACTTT
16 NA TRBJ1-3 TRBV4-1 NA CASSHGGRNSGNTIYF TGCGCCAGCAGCCACGGAGGACGTAACTCTGGAAACACCATATATTTT
16 NA TRBJ2-1 TRBV7-3 NA CASSLQGTYSYNEQFF TGTGCCAGCAGCTTACAGGGGACTTACTCCTACAATGAGCAGTTCTTC
13 NA TRBJ2-5 TRBV7-9 NA CASSLGEWETQYF TGTGCCAGCAGCTTAGGAGAGTGGGAGACCCAGTACTTC
14 NA TRBJ2-2 TRBV28 NA CASSSRMGYGELFF TGTGCCAGCAGTTCCAGGATGGGCTACGGGGAGCTGTTTTTT
18 TRBD2 TRBJ2-1 TRBV18 NA CASSPFRGLAGVSNEQFF TGTGCCAGCTCTCCATTCCGGGGACTAGCGGGAGTTAGTAATGAGCAGTTCTTC
14 NA TRBJ1-2 TRBV5-1 once CASSPRHENYGYTF TGCGCCAGCAGCCCGAGACACGAAAACTATGGCTACACCTTC
14 TRBD1 TRBJ2-7 TRBV29-1 NA CSVVLGQGASEQYF TGCAGCGTTGTGCTGGGACAGGGGGCGAGCGAGCAGTACTTC
13 NA TRBJ1-5 TRBV12-3/TRBV12-4 NA CASTLQGKQPQHF TGTGCCAGCACCCTCCAGGGGAAGCAGCCCCAGCATTTT
12 NA TRBJ1-2 TRBV6-2/TRBV6-3 few CASSSYLGGYTF TGTGCCAGCAGTTCGTACTTAGGGGGCTACACCTTC
13 NA TRBJ2-5 TRBV19 once CASSMIQKETQYF TGTGCCAGTAGTATGATTCAGAAAGAGACCCAGTACTTC
17 TRBD1 TRBJ1-6 TRBV15 NA CATSRGGQGARNSPLHF TGTGCCACCAGCAGAGGGGGACAGGGGGCGAGGAATTCACCCCTCCACTTT
16 NA TRBJ2-3 TRBV6-2/TRBV6-3 NA CASSYSGDSVTDTQYF TGTGCCAGCAGTTACTCCGGGGACTCGGTCACAGATACGCAGTATTTT
13 NA TRBJ1-1 TRBV27 NA CASSGTFNTEAFF TGTGCCAGCAGTGGGACTTTTAACACTGAAGCTTTCTTT
14 NA TRBJ1-1 TRBV6-2/TRBV6-3 NA CASSYSRRTSEAFF TGTGCCAGCAGTTACTCGAGAAGAACGTCTGAAGCTTTCTTT
15 TRBD2 TRBJ2-1 TRBV7-2 few CASSLLLAGASEQFF TGTGCCAGCAGCTTACTCCTAGCGGGAGCTAGTGAGCAGTTCTTC
15 TRBD1 TRBJ2-1 TRBV7-2 NA CASSRGQGFRNEQFF TGTGCCAGCAGCCGGGGACAGGGCTTTAGAAATGAGCAGTTCTTC
12 NA TRBJ2-7 TRBV29-1 few CSVRDGSYEQYF TGCAGCGTTCGGGACGGCTCCTACGAGCAGTACTTC
15 NA TRBJ1-1 TRBV27 once CASSLDSAGNTEAFF TGTGCCAGCAGTTTAGACTCCGCGGGAAACACTGAAGCTTTCTTT
16 NA TRBJ2-7 TRBV24-1 NA CATSDSPGQSHYEQYF TGTGCCACCAGTGATTCCCCGGGCCAGAGCCACTACGAGCAGTACTTC
15 NA TRBJ2-1 TRBV28 few CASRLPRGRGNEQFF TGTGCCAGCAGGCTGCCCCGGGGAAGGGGCAATGAGCAGTTCTTC
13 NA TRBJ2-7 TRBV27 NA CASSLRRSDEQYF TGTGCCAGCAGTTTACGGCGGTCCGACGAGCAGTACTTC
12 NA TRBJ1-1 TRBV11-2 few CASSPLLGRAFF TGTGCCAGCAGCCCACTTCTGGGGCGAGCTTTCTTT
12 NA TRBJ2-7 TRBV3-1/TRBV3-2 NA CASSLAGYEQYF TGTGCCAGCAGCCTCGCGGGCTACGAGCAGTACTTC
14 TRBD1 TRBJ2-1 TRBV5-1 once CASSLGQGYNEQFF TGCGCCAGCAGCCTCGGACAGGGTTACAATGAGCAGTTCTTC
16 TRBD2 TRBJ2-1 TRBV11-3 NA CASSLIGSGGDNEQFF TGTGCCAGCAGCTTGATCGGTAGCGGGGGGGACAATGAGCAGTTCTTC
15 NA TRBJ1-1 TRBV5-5 NA CASSLEVGAHTEAFF TGTGCCAGCAGCTTGGAGGTCGGGGCTCACACTGAAGCTTTCTTT
12 NA TRBJ2-3 TRBV4-1 NA CASSQVSHMQYF TGCGCCAGCAGCCAAGTCTCCCATATGCAGTATTTT
14 TRBD2 TRBJ2-5 TRBV5-6 NA CASSLSAGGETQYF TGTGCCAGCAGCTTGTCTGCGGGAGGGGAGACCCAGTACTTC
13 NA TRBJ2-1 TRBV14 NA CASSPGSYNEQFF TGTGCCAGCAGCCCAGGCTCCTACAATGAGCAGTTCTTC
13 NA TRBJ2-7 TRBV3-1/TRBV3-2 NA CASSQGLAYEQYF TGTGCCAGCAGCCAAGGACTAGCCTACGAGCAGTACTTC
14 NA TRBJ2-7 TRBV5-4 NA CASSLEPSSYEQYF TGTGCCAGCAGCTTGGAGCCCAGCTCCTACGAGCAGTACTTC
16 NA TRBJ2-3 TRBV5-6 NA CASSYTGTASTDTQYF TGTGCCAGCAGCTATACAGGGACTGCTAGCACAGATACGCAGTATTTT
14 NA TRBJ2-2 TRBV5-4 NA CASSLGGPAGELFF TGTGCCAGCAGCTTGGGGGGGCCAGCCGGGGAGCTGTTTTTT
15 TRBD1 TRBJ1-1 TRBV9 NA CASSELGTAPTEAFF TGTGCCAGCAGCGAGCTTGGGACAGCCCCCACTGAAGCTTTCTTT